The 14 T cell receptor beta chains below all came from one sample that was sequenced in a study of shared clonotypes between healthy human individuals. Measured with immunoSEQ multiplex PCR; TCRdb has only the in-frame clones, and not every one. This sample has 2 million to 3 million clones, with 93% found just once. Sequencing was done on a sample of naive CD4+ T cells from PBMCs. Subset meaning: CD45RA+ positively selected. The source of these receptors is a man aged 18 to 30 in good health. Some clones in this sample may be carry-over from other donors' samples.

This clone was seen a single time. J is TRBJ1-2 and V is TRBV9; D is undetermined. Germline lookup yields CDR1 SGDLS and CDR2 YYNGEE. This CDR3 is built from 14 residues. Between the trimmed V and J ends, which lost 3 bases and 8 bases, there was a span of 17 bases. The CDR3 is CASSAPGPHQGYTF. For the CDR3, the DNA is TGTGCCAGCAGCGCGCCCGGGCCTCACCAGGGCTACACCTTC.

In nucleotides, the CDR3 is TGTGCCAGCTCACTTCAGCTAGCGGGACTTGAGCAGTTCTTC. Its translation is CASSLQLAGLEQFF. The rearrangement joins TRBV18 to TRBJ2-1; 9 nucleotides align to TRBD2. The CDR3 has 14 residues. Germline V gene data show CDR1 as KGHSH and CDR2 as LQKENI. With V trimmed by 4 bases and J by 9 bases, 7 bases remained unmatched.

The J gene is TRBJ2-3, the V gene TRBV15, with TRBD1 identical over 8 bases. The junction had 19 bases not matched to a gene; V was cut back by 5 bases and J by 6 bases. The CDR3 sequence is 18 residues long. Germline CDR1 reads LNHNV; CDR2 reads YYDKDF (reference sequence). CDR3 region: CATSRKPRTGPLSDTQYF. The DNA of the CDR3 is TGTGCCACCAGCCGCAAGCCCAGGACAGGGCCGTTGAGTGATACGCAGTATTTT.

The rearrangement links TRBV11-2 to TRBJ1-1; D not resolved. The CDR3 sequence is 12 residues long. Germline V gene sequence: CDR1 SGHAT, CDR2 FQNNGV. V dropped 0 bases and J dropped 8 bases, with 7 bases sitting between them. The DNA of the CDR3 is TGTGCCAGCAGCTTAGAGCCATTGGAAGCTTTCTTT. Protein: CASSLEPLEAFF.

The chain joins TRBV2 to TRBJ2-5, with D possibly being TRBD1 (6 bases). Germline V CDR1 and CDR2: SNHLY, FYNNEI. This CDR3 region has 15 residues. Trimming removed 7 bases at V and 5 bases at J, with 20 bases between. For the CDR3, the DNA is TGTGCCAGCACCAAAAACGAGGGGGATTCGGAGACCCAGTACTTC. Amino acid sequence: CASTKNEGDSETQYF. The full variable domain, completed using reference TRBV2 and TRBJ2-5, is EPEVTQTPSHQVTQMGQEVILRCVPISNHLYFYWYRQILGQKVEFLVSFYNNEISEKSEIFDDQFSVERPDGSNFTLKIRSTKLEDSAMYFCASTKNEGDSETQYFGPGTRLLVL.

This chain connects TRBV28 to TRBJ2-6; possible D gene TRBD2, 5 bases. Trimming removed 6 bases at V and 2 bases at J, with 11 bases between. The CDR3 is made up of 15 amino acids. Germline V gene data show CDR1 as MDHEN and CDR2 as SYDVKM. This CDR3 reads CASSRGTTGANVLTF. CDR3 in DNA: TGTGCCAGCAGCCGGGGAACGACTGGGGCCAACGTCCTGACTTTC.

This clone was recorded a few times. This sequence joins TRBV5-1 and TRBJ1-4, with D perhaps matching TRBD1 (6 bases). The V gene's germline CDR1 is SGHRS and CDR2 YFSETQ. The ends were cut back, 4 bases at V and 6 bases at J, with 16 bases in the middle. This CDR3 contains 15 residues. CDR3 loop: CASSAPTGGDEKLFF. The CDR3 bases are TGCGCCAGCAGCGCCCCGACAGGAGGAGATGAAAAACTGTTTTTT.

Notes on this clone: This CDR3 is also generated by other DNA sequences in the sample. The genes are TRBV29-1 and TRBJ2-3; D not certain. The germline V and J ends were trimmed by 4 bases and 0 bases, with 2 bases remaining between them. The CDR3 length is 11 residues. Germline V gene sequence: CDR1 SQVTM, CDR2 ANQGSEA. CDR3 bases: TGCAGCGTTGTGAGCACAGATACGCAGTATTTT. Translation: CSVVSTDTQYF.

This sequence joins TRBV27 and TRBJ2-5; 9 nucleotides agree with TRBD1. The junction had 10 bases not matched to a gene; V was cut back by 7 bases and J by 1 base. The CDR3 covers 16 residues. Germline CDR1 and CDR2: MNHEY and SMNVEV (reference sequence). The DNA of the CDR3 is TGTGCCAGCACCCGCATAGGGACAGGGAGCCAAGAGACCCAGTACTTC. Amino acids: CASTRIGTGSQETQYF.

The chain joins TRBV7-9 to TRBJ1-4, with D possibly being TRBD1 (5 bases). With 5 bases removed from V and 7 bases from J, the gap between germline ends came to 20 bases. Germline assignment: CDR1 SEHNR and CDR2 FQNEAQ (reference sequence). The CDR3 covers 16 residues. The CDR3 sequence is CASSTSRDEGIEKLFF. CDR3 DNA: TGTGCCAGCAGCACATCCCGGGACGAGGGGATTGAAAAACTGTTTTTT.

V and J are TRBV14 and TRBJ1-2; 8 bases line up with TRBD1. Germline assignment: CDR1 SGHDN and CDR2 FVKESK. There are 17 residues in the CDR3. Trimming took 4 bases from V and 6 from J; bases not matched to a gene: 16. The CDR3 here is CASSPLRFFRGQDGYTF. As DNA, the CDR3 is TGTGCCAGCAGCCCCTTGAGATTTTTCAGGGGGCAGGATGGCTACACCTTC.

The chain uses TRBV7-3 and TRBJ2-1; 12 bases are a match to TRBD2. The CDR3 has 16 residues. The germline CDR1 and CDR2 sequences are SGHTA and FQGTGA. J lost 2 bases, V lost 5 bases, and 4 bases had no gene match. The CDR3 nucleotides read TGTGCCAGCAGCCCTCGGACTAGCGGGACCTACAATGAGCAGTTCTTC. Residues: CASSPRTSGTYNEQFF.

This clone was picked up one time. The chain uses TRBV13 and TRBJ2-3, with 8 bases aligning to TRBD1. Unmatched junction bases numbered 13, after V lost 5 bases and J lost 3 bases. This CDR3 is built from 17 residues. Germline CDR1 reads PRHDT; CDR2 reads FYEKMQ (reference sequence). For the CDR3, the DNA is TGTGCCAGCAGCCCCCGCCCCGGACAGGGCGGGACAGATACGCAGTATTTT. Residues: CASSPRPGQGGTDTQYF.

The chain recombines TRBV7-3 with TRBJ2-1, with 14 bases lining up with TRBD2. This CDR3 region has 14 residues. The V gene end was trimmed by 2 bases and the J gene end by 16 bases; junction bases not matched to a gene: 7. In germline, CDR1 is SGHTA, CDR2 FQGTGA. CDR3 sequence reads: CASSLGTSGSISFF. In DNA form, the CDR3 reads TGTGCCAGCAGCTTAGGGACTAGCGGGAGTATTTCTTTCTTC. The full variable domain, with the rest looked up from reference TRBV7-3 and TRBJ2-1, is GAGVSQTPSNKVTEKGKYVELRCDPISGHTALYWYRQSLGQGPEFLIYFQGTGAADDSGLPNDRFFAVRPEGSVSTLKIQRTERGDSAVYLCASSLGTSGSISFFGPGTRLTVL.